This T cell receptor (beta chain) was recorded in a study of CD8 T cells in Susac syndrome. Study observations and caveats: It was acknowledged in the study that the number of individuals who were included in its TCR sequencing and HLA analysis was relatively small.

As regards this clonotype: Its target is not known.

Random-hexamer reverse transcription was applied to about 0.45 to 1 ug RNA. An immunoSEQ multiplex PCR amplified TCR beta CDR3 over 54 Vbeta and 13 Jbeta. A single record per CDR3 protein comes from TCRdb applying MiXCR to the immunoSEQ multiplex PCR reads. The sample carries approximately 160,000 distinct CDR3 sequences, around 94% recorded once. There are 14 residues in the CDR3. V was shortened by 6 bases and J by 3 bases, with 14 bases between the two germline ends. Per the germline V gene, CDR1 is MNHEY and CDR2 is SVGAGI. Input material: CD4+ T cells from PBMCs. The V call is TRBV6-5, the J call TRBJ1-1, with D perhaps TRBD1 (6 bases). This receptor was obtained from a human donor with multiple sclerosis. CDR3 sequence (DNA): TGTGCCAGCAGGCCTAACACAGGGTACACTGAAGCTTTCTTT. It specifies CASRPNTGYTEAFF.